This T cell receptor (beta chain) comes out of a study of beta chain features in type 1 diabetes. CDR3 size: 13 residues. The germline V gene encodes CDR1 SGHVS and CDR2 FNYEAQ. V shed 5 bases and J 5 bases; nucleotides not matched to a gene: 5. Study findings and constraints: Moderate yet significant TCRB CDR3 shortening was seen in Type 1 diabetes patients in all four CD4+ subsets. Individuals with type 1 diabetes displayed fewer insertions and more deletions at VDJ junctions. Amplification by PCR could prefer shorter templates, with the same effect in patients and controls.

The whole isolated RNA underwent reverse transcription, so sequencing captured expressed TCRB transcripts. Clones were sequenced by immunoSEQ multiplex PCR, and TCRdb holds only the in-frame ones, with some missing. This sample has about 700,000 clones; around an eighth occur once, and the top ten carry about 0.02%. A word on this clone: As yet, its antigen is unknown.

The TCR was taken from a man aged 18 to 30 with type 1 diabetes. Input material: naive CD4+ T cells from blood. The chain is built from TRBV7-6 and TRBJ2-5; 7 bases are shared with TRBD1. The CDR3: CASSTTGSETQYF. The CDR3 DNA reads TGTGCCAGCAGCACGACAGGGTCGGAGACCCAGTACTTC.